The clone carrying this T cell receptor beta chain was seen a single time. Clones were sequenced by immunoSEQ multiplex PCR, and TCRdb holds only the in-frame ones, with some missing. The sample records about 370,000 clones, around 90% being singletons. This CDR3 region has 15 residues. The data derive from a study of blood T cell repertoires in COVID-19. This clonotype was obtained from a woman under 40 with COVID-19, enrolled during active disease. The sequencing input was peripheral blood. This chain uses TRBV21-1 with TRBJ2-7; the D segment call TRBD2 is taken from the table without a DNA check. TRBV21-1 is a recognized pseudogene. CDR3 coding DNA: TGTGCCAGCATCCCCCTCGACCGGCCCGGGGACGAGCAGTACGTC. It specifies CASIPLDRPGDEQYV.